These 5 T cell receptor beta chains originate from one sample sequenced in a study of cytomegalovirus exposure and HLA in healthy donors. In the PCR, 60 Vbeta and 13 Jbeta primers were used. Here immunoSEQ multiplex PCR was the method, and the copy in TCRdb shows in-frame clones only, minus some. The sample has more than 50,000 clones, over 60% seen once. Input material: PBMCs. The receptors come from a man in his fifties or sixties in good health and CMV-seropositive.

The gene calls are TRBV5-1 and TRBJ1-3; D possibly corresponds to TRBD1 (5 bases). V was trimmed by 1 base and J by 1 base, leaving 15 bases between them. The CDR3 runs 17 residues. CDR1 SGHRS and CDR2 YFSETQ come from the germline V gene. CDR3 nucleotides: TGCGCCAGCAGCTTGACCTTAACAGGTTTTTCTGGAAACACCATATATTTT. It is translated as CASSLTLTGFSGNTIYF.

This clone was observed once. The rearrangement joins TRBV7-6 to TRBJ1-1, with a weak D call TRBD1 (5 bases). The CDR3 is 13 amino acids. The germline V gene has CDR1 SGHVS and CDR2 FNYEAQ. V was cut by 4 bases and J by 1 base, with 7 bases left in between. This CDR3 reads CASSSDTNTEAFF. CDR3 sequence (DNA): TGTGCCAGCAGCTCGGACACGAACACTGAAGCTTTCTTT.

The V call is TRBV5-1, the J call TRBJ2-7, with no clear D. Germline assignment: CDR1 SGHRS and CDR2 YFSETQ. V lost 0 bases and J lost 0, with 7 bases in between. The CDR3 extends over 14 amino acids. CDR3: CASSLEPLSYEQYF. As DNA, the CDR3 is TGCGCCAGCAGCTTGGAGCCACTCTCCTACGAGCAGTACTTC.

J is TRBJ2-1 and V is TRBV7-6, with D maybe TRBD2 (5 bases). V was pared by 2 bases and J by 6 bases, with 8 bases between. CDR3 length: 13 residues. CDR1 is SGHVS, CDR2 FNYEAQ, per germline. This CDR3 is CASSLRLLNEQFF. CDR3 DNA: TGTGCCAGCAGCTTAAGACTACTCAATGAGCAGTTCTTC.

This chain connects TRBV7-6 to TRBJ2-3; 7 nucleotides align to TRBD2. J lost 3 bases, V lost 5 bases, and 8 bases had no gene match. Germline V lookup: CDR1 SGHVS, CDR2 FNYEAQ. CDR3 length: 15 residues. The CDR3 nucleotides are TGTGCCAGCAGCCGTAGCGGGCTTAAGACAGATACGCAGTATTTT. Translating gives CASSRSGLKTDTQYF.